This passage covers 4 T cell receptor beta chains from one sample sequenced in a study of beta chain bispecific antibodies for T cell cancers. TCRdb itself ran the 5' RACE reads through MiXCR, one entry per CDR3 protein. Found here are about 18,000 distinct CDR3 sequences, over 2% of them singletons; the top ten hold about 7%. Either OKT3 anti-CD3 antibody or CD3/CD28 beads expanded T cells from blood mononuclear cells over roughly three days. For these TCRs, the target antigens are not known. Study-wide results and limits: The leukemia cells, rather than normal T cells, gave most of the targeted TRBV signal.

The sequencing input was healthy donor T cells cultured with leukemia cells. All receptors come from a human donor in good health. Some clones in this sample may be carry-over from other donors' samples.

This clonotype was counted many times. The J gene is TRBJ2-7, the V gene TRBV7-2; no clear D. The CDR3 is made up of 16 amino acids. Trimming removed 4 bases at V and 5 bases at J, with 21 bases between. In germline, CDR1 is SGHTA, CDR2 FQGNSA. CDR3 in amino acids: CASSSPMGLLWDEQYF. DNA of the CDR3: TGTGCCAGCAGCTCCCCGATGGGTTTATTGTGGGACGAGCAGTACTTC.

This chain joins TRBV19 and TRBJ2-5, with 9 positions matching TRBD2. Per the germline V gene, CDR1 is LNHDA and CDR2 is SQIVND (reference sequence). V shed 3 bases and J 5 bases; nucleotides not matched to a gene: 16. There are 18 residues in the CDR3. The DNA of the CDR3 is TGTGCCAGTAGTATGCGTCCCTTCTCGGCGGGGGGGAAGGAGACCCAGTACTTC. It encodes CASSMRPFSAGGKETQYF.

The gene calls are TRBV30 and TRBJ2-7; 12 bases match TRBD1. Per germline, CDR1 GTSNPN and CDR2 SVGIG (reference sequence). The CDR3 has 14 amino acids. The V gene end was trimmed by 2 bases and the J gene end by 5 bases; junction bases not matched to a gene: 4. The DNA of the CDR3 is TGTGCCTGGAGTCAGGGACAGGGGGCCGACGAGCAGTACTTC. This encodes CAWSQGQGADEQYF.

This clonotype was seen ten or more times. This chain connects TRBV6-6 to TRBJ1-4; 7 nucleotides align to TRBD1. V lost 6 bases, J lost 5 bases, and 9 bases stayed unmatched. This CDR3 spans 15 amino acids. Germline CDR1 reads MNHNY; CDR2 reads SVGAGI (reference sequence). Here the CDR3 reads CASRARTGQNEKLFF. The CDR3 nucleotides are TGTGCCAGCAGAGCGAGGACAGGACAGAATGAAAAACTGTTTTTT.